Listed below are T cell receptor beta chains from one sample, sequenced in a study of PD-L1 blockade in urothelial cancer. Profiled with immunoSEQ multiplex PCR; TCRdb holds only in-frame clones, not every one. Among 65,000 to 90,000 clones, roughly 84% were seen once, and the ten largest hold 8% to 10%. The sample in question was PBMCs, obtained around atezolizumab (anti-PD-L1) treatment. These receptors were obtained from a woman aged 70-85 years with urothelial cancer. CDR3s include the opening cysteine and the closing phenylalanine or tryptophan. The order of the fields is J gene, CDR3 length, V gene, D gene, clone size, CDR3 protein, CDR3 DNA. A D gene is named only where the DNA matches it firmly. The size entry is marked missing in some rows and otherwise reads once, few, many or a size class.

TRBJ2-7,12,TRBV4-3,-,-,CASSHQGREQYF,TGCGCCAGCAGCCACCAGGGTCGGGAGCAGTACTTC
TRBJ2-3,18,TRBV5-1,TRBD2,-,CASSLGLAGGRSTDTQYF,TGCGCCAGCAGCCTGGGACTAGCGGGGGGTAGGAGCACAGATACGCAGTATTTT
TRBJ2-1,15,TRBV7-2,TRBD2,once,CASSFEPSGNNEQFF,TGTGCCAGCAGCTTCGAGCCTAGCGGGAATAATGAGCAGTTCTTC
TRBJ2-3,13,TRBV5-4,-,-,CASSFDSRDTQYF,TGTGCCAGCAGCTTCGACAGTCGAGATACGCAGTATTTT
TRBJ2-5,15,TRBV27,-,-,CASSSFGRERETQYF,TGTGCCAGCAGCTCATTCGGGAGAGAGAGGGAGACCCAGTACTTC
TRBJ2-3,15,TRBV7-9,-,-,CASISTGAPTDTQYF,TGTGCCAGCATTTCCACAGGAGCCCCCACAGATACGCAGTATTTT
TRBJ1-4,13,TRBV13,-,-,CASSLYGQEKLFF,TGTGCCAGCAGCCTATACGGACAGGAAAAACTGTTTTTT
TRBJ2-5,18,TRBV4-1,TRBD1,-,CASSQEVMGQGGRETQYF,TGCGCCAGCAGCCAAGAAGTTATGGGACAGGGAGGTCGAGAGACCCAGTACTTC
TRBJ2-6,19,TRBV4-3,TRBD1,-,CASSQVGQGFFSGANVLTF,TGCGCCAGCAGCCAAGTAGGACAGGGATTCTTCTCTGGGGCCAACGTCCTGACTTTC
TRBJ2-2,16,TRBV5-4,-,-,CASSNGQLGGSGELFF,TGTGCCAGCAGCAACGGACAGCTAGGGGGTAGCGGGGAGCTGTTTTTT
TRBJ2-2,21,TRBV4-2,TRBD2,-,CASSPVGTSGRGPRGTGELFF,TGTGCCAGCAGCCCGGTCGGGACTAGCGGGAGGGGCCCCCGGGGCACCGGGGAGCTGTTTTTT
TRBJ2-2,19,TRBV4-2,TRBD2,-,CASSRTGTSGGLDTGELFF,TGTGCCAGCAGCCGGACCGGGACTAGCGGGGGGCTAGACACCGGGGAGCTGTTTTTT
TRBJ1-1,12,TRBV7-9,-,-,CASSLQGARAFF,TGTGCCAGCAGCTTACAGGGTGCTAGAGCTTTCTTT
TRBJ1-5,17,TRBV19,-,-,CASSQATLGMSNQPQHF,TGTGCCAGTAGTCAAGCTACTCTAGGAATGAGTAATCAGCCCCAGCATTTT
TRBJ2-2,15,TRBV5-1,TRBD1,-,CASSRDRGLAGELFF,TGCGCCAGCAGTCGGGACAGGGGGCTCGCCGGGGAGCTGTTTTTT
TRBJ2-1,16,TRBV9,TRBD2,-,CASSVMTSGAYNEQFF,TGTGCCAGCAGCGTAATGACTAGCGGGGCATACAATGAGCAGTTCTTC
TRBJ2-1,15,TRBV19,-,-,CASSFTPGLGNEQFF,TGTGCCAGTAGTTTCACCCCAGGGTTGGGCAATGAGCAGTTCTTC
TRBJ2-5,20,TRBV27,TRBD2,-,CASSFAGLAGGPRSRETQYF,TGTGCCAGCAGTTTTGCGGGACTAGCGGGGGGGCCTAGAAGTAGGGAGACCCAGTACTTC
TRBJ1-5,14,TRBV5-1,TRBD1,-,CASSFTGVDQPQHF,TGCGCCAGCAGCTTTACAGGGGTGGATCAGCCCCAGCATTTT
TRBJ2-2,15,TRBV5-6,TRBD1,-,CASSWGDREAGELFF,TGTGCCAGCAGCTGGGGGGACAGGGAGGCCGGGGAGCTGTTTTTT
TRBJ2-1,11,TRBV29-1,-,once,CSVPSYNEQFF,TGCAGCGTCCCGTCCTACAATGAGCAGTTCTTC
TRBJ1-2,16,TRBV7-9,TRBD1,-,CASSLRGTGLIYGYTF,TGTGCCAGCAGCTTGCGAGGGACAGGGCTAATCTATGGCTACACCTTC
TRBJ1-1,13,TRBV7-6,-,-,CASSLGQGSEAFF,TGTGCCAGCAGCTTAGGCCAGGGTTCTGAAGCTTTCTTT
TRBJ2-2,14,TRBV19,-,once,CASSLRASTGELFF,TGTGCCAGTAGTCTCAGGGCTAGCACCGGGGAGCTGTTTTTT
TRBJ1-5,19,TRBV10-2,TRBD1,-,CASSVRYDRQGLSNQPQHF,TGCGCCAGCAGCGTCAGATATGACCGACAGGGGCTGAGCAATCAGCCCCAGCATTTT
TRBJ2-7,16,TRBV7-9,TRBD1,-,CASSWGQGRVSYEQYF,TGTGCCAGCAGCTGGGGACAGGGGCGGGTGAGCTACGAGCAGTACTTC
TRBJ2-7,12,TRBV4-2,-,few,CASSQAGYEQYF,TGTGCCAGCAGCCAAGCCGGCTACGAGCAGTACTTC
TRBJ2-3,12,TRBV11-2,-,-,CASERGTDTQYF,TGTGCCAGCGAGAGGGGCACAGATACGCAGTATTTT
TRBJ2-7,12,TRBV28,-,-,CASSPPEYEQYF,TGTGCCAGCAGCCCCCCTGAGTACGAGCAGTACTTC
TRBJ1-5,15,TRBV4-3,-,few,CASSQGHITNQPQHF,TGCGCCAGCAGCCAGGGACACATCACGAATCAGCCCCAGCATTTT
TRBJ2-1,14,TRBV9,-,-,CASSSFSQNNEQFF,TGTGCCAGCAGCTCATTTAGTCAAAACAATGAGCAGTTCTTC
TRBJ2-1,16,TRBV5-1,-,-,CASRRRFSSSYNEQFF,TGCGCCAGCAGGAGGAGGTTCTCGAGCTCCTACAATGAGCAGTTCTTC
TRBJ2-1,15,TRBV19,-,once,CASSIQGSSYNEQFF,TGTGCCAGTAGTATCCAGGGAAGCTCCTACAATGAGCAGTTCTTC
TRBJ1-5,13,TRBV30,-,-,CAWRGHTSGPQHF,TGTGCCTGGAGGGGACACACGTCAGGGCCCCAGCATTTT
TRBJ1-4,18,TRBV2,TRBD1,-,CASTRTGTGRTTNEKLFF,TGTGCCAGCACCAGAACCGGGACAGGTCGCACAACTAATGAAAAACTGTTTTTT
TRBJ2-5,11,TRBV30,TRBD2,-,CAYSGGETQYF,TGTGCCTACTCCGGGGGGGAGACCCAGTACTTC